This TCR beta chain was found in a study of cytomegalovirus exposure and HLA in healthy donors. Study-level points and caveats: Among the most significant clusters, several appeared linked to common viral pathogens in a later analysis. Overall, about 160 TCR beta chains were annotated as cytomegalovirus-associated. As immune exposure information, only CMV serostatus was available. In an earlier analysis, in approximately 630 donors, most V segments appeared productive either ~87% or ~30% of the time.

About this clone itself: The antigen is unknown. The germline gene is not matched at one end of the junction; a read error may be the cause.

Germline V CDR1 and CDR2: MDHEN, SYDVKM. The CDR3 extends over 12 amino acids. The PCR contained 60 Vbeta and 13 Jbeta primers. TCRdb's table, derived via immunoSEQ multiplex PCR, lists solely in-frame clones and lacks some. In total, the table holds 65,000 to 90,000 clones. This chain joins TRBV28 and TRBJ2-3; D is unresolved. The source of this sequence is a female donor in good health and CMV-seropositive. The sequenced sample was PBMCs. The CDR3 nucleotides are TGTGCCAGCAGTTTCCTAGGAGATAAGCAGTATTTT. Its protein is CASSFLGDKQYF. Based on the CDR3 plus reference TRBV28 and TRBJ2-3, the full variable domain is DVKVTQSSRYLVKRTGEKVFLECVQDMDHENMFWYRQDPGLGLRLIYFSYDVKMKEKGDIPEGYSVSREKKERFSLILESASTNQTSMYLCASSFLGDKQYFGPGTRLTVL.